The T cell receptor beta chain described here comes from a study of cytomegalovirus exposure and HLA in healthy donors. A multiplex PCR was run with 60 Vbeta primers and 13 Jbeta primers. Here immunoSEQ multiplex PCR was the method, and the copy in TCRdb shows in-frame clones only, minus some. The sample shows tens of thousands of clones, approximately 72% of them seen only once. Study-level findings and limits: The study designated around 150 TCR beta chains cytomegalovirus-associated. In a later analysis, V- and J-gene trimming of beta chains associated with a DCLRE1C missense variant, replicated independently.

This clone showed up just a few times. What it binds is unknown. Trimming cost V 6 bases and J 4 bases; bases outside gene matches: 14. In germline, CDR1 is MNHNY, CDR2 SVGAGI (reference sequence). The CDR3 consists of 16 residues. V and J are TRBV6-6 and TRBJ1-1; 7 bases match TRBD1. The source material was PBMCs. The TCR originated in a woman under 40 in good health and CMV-seronegative. The CDR3 DNA sequence: TGTGCCAGCAGCAGGACTGTAAGTCCAGGGGGCACTGAAGCTTTCTTT. Translating gives CASSRTVSPGGTEAFF.